This is a list of T cell receptor beta chains from one sample in a study of T cells after yellow fever vaccination. TCRdb re-called the 5' RACE reads with MiXCR, one entry per CDR3 protein. The sample includes just under 600,000 distinct CDR3 sequences, approximately 12% of them seen just once. Sequencing was performed on PBMCs, taken on the day of the yellow fever booster vaccination. The source of these receptors is a man aged 25-45 years who received the YFV17D yellow fever vaccine. CDR3s include the opening cysteine and the closing phenylalanine or tryptophan. D genes are given only for firm matches. The size field is filled for only some rows; it gives once, few, many or a size class.

V	J	D	size	DNA	CDR3
TRBV7-2	TRBJ2-7	NA	few	TGTGCCAGCAGCTCCAGCCCCTCCTACGAGCAGTACTTC	CASSSSPSYEQYF
TRBV10-2	TRBJ2-7	TRBD2	few	TGCGCCAGCGGCAACGGGGGGAGGGTAACCTACGAGCAGTACTTC	CASGNGGRVTYEQYF
TRBV18	TRBJ2-1	TRBD2	NA	TGTGCCAGCTCACTATATGGACTAGCGGGAGGCCTTACCTACAATGAGCAGTTCTTC	CASSLYGLAGGLTYNEQFF
TRBV20-1	TRBJ1-5	NA	few	TGCAGTGCTAGAAACGGCAGGGAGGATCAGCCCCAGCATTTT	CSARNGREDQPQHF
TRBV20-1	TRBJ2-1	NA	few	TGCAGTGCTAGAGGAGTTGGTCGAAGCTCCTACAATGAGCAGTTCTTC	CSARGVGRSSYNEQFF
TRBV11-2	TRBJ1-2	NA	few	TGTGCCAGCAGCCTCGGGAGACCGGGGAGCTATGGCTACACCTTC	CASSLGRPGSYGYTF
TRBV19	TRBJ2-4	TRBD2	NA	TGTGCCAGTAGGGTAGCGGGAGATCACATTCAGTACTTC	CASRVAGDHIQYF
TRBV15	TRBJ2-1	NA	once	TGTGCCACCAGCTACATGGGGCAGGACAATGAGCAGTTCTTC	CATSYMGQDNEQFF
TRBV5-6	TRBJ2-1	NA	few	TGTGCCAGCAGCTATGCTAGCCTACAAAGGAATGAGCAGTTCTTC	CASSYASLQRNEQFF
TRBV20-1	TRBJ2-1	TRBD2	few	TGCAGTGCTAGTCGCGGGAGCAATATCGATGAGCAGTTCTTC	CSASRGSNIDEQFF
TRBV20-1	TRBJ2-7	TRBD2	few	TGCAGTGCTATTAGCGGGAGGGCCTACGAGCAGTACTTC	CSAISGRAYEQYF
TRBV18	TRBJ2-7	TRBD1	NA	TGTGCCAGCTCACCGAGTACAGGGGGCTACGAGCAGTACTTC	CASSPSTGGYEQYF
TRBV20-1	TRBJ2-3	NA	few	TGCAGTGCTCCCCCAAGCCACACAGATACGCAGTATTTT	CSAPPSHTDTQYF
TRBV7-2	TRBJ2-7	NA	few	TGTGCCAGCAGCTTAAGGAGGACGGAGCAGTACTTC	CASSLRRTEQYF
TRBV14	TRBJ1-1	NA	NA	TGTGCCAGCAGCCATCGATCCACGGACACTGAAGCTTTCTTT	CASSHRSTDTEAFF
TRBV5-1	TRBJ2-1	NA	NA	TGCGCCAGCAGCTTGTATAGTGCTCCCTACAATGAGCAGTTCTTC	CASSLYSAPYNEQFF
TRBV18	TRBJ2-5	NA	NA	TGTGCCAGCTCACCAAACCGGCAAGAGACCCAGTACTTC	CASSPNRQETQYF
TRBV12-3/TRBV12-4	TRBJ2-2	NA	many	TGTGCCAGCAGTTTATTACCGGGAAGAGGTTCCGGGGAGCTGTTTTTT	CASSLLPGRGSGELFF
TRBV4-3	TRBJ2-7	NA	NA	TGCGCCAGCAGCCAAGACGCCGGAAGCTCCTACGAGCAGTACTTC	CASSQDAGSSYEQYF
TRBV4-2	TRBJ2-6	NA	NA	TGTGCCAGCAGCCAGATGACTGGGGGGGCCAACGTCCTGACTTTC	CASSQMTGGANVLTF
TRBV5-1	TRBJ2-7	TRBD2	NA	TGCGCCAGCAGCTTGGCCTCTGCGGGAGACTCCCACGAGCAGTACTTC	CASSLASAGDSHEQYF
TRBV7-6	TRBJ2-7	NA	few	TGTGCCAGCAGCTTTTCGGACGGTGGAACCTACGAGCAGTACTTC	CASSFSDGGTYEQYF
TRBV28	TRBJ2-2	NA	few	TGTGCCAGCAGCCCTCCCAGGGCATGGAACACCGGGGAGCTGTTTTTT	CASSPPRAWNTGELFF
TRBV29-1	TRBJ1-2	NA	few	TGCAGCGTTGATCCCAAGGGGTTCAGTGGGAACTATGGCTACACCTTC	CSVDPKGFSGNYGYTF
TRBV5-1	TRBJ2-3	TRBD1	few	TGCGCCAGCAGCTTGGCCGGGACAGGGGTGGCAGATACGCAGTATTTT	CASSLAGTGVADTQYF
TRBV18	TRBJ1-1	TRBD1	few	TGTGCCAGCACAGGGGTATCTTCGAACACTGAAGCTTTCTTT	CASTGVSSNTEAFF
TRBV5-1	TRBJ2-1	NA	few	TGCGCCAGCAGCCTCACCCCGGACATGATCAATGAGCAGTTCTTC	CASSLTPDMINEQFF
TRBV4-3	TRBJ2-7	TRBD1	few	TGCGCCAGCAGCCCATCCGGGACAGCCTCCTACGAGCAGTACTTC	CASSPSGTASYEQYF
TRBV5-1	TRBJ2-7	NA	few	TGCGCCAGCAGCTTCAGGGAGTCCTACGAGCAGTACTTC	CASSFRESYEQYF
TRBV7-8	TRBJ2-7	TRBD1	few	TGTGCCAGCGCCCAGGACAGGGCAGGGTCCTACGAGCAGTACTTC	CASAQDRAGSYEQYF
TRBV27	TRBJ2-3	NA	NA	TGTGCCAGCAGACTCCTGAGGGAGGGGGAAAAAGCCCCGCAGTATTTT	CASRLLREGEKAPQYF
TRBV12-5	TRBJ1-5	NA	NA	TGTGCTAGTGGTTTGAGCTTTGCCGGGACGGTCAATCAGCCCCAGCATTTT	CASGLSFAGTVNQPQHF
TRBV7-2	TRBJ2-1	NA	NA	TGTGCCAGCAGCTTCTCCTGGACTATCTACAATGAGCAGTTCTTC	CASSFSWTIYNEQFF
TRBV29-1	TRBJ1-1	TRBD1	NA	TGCAGCGTTGTAGGGACAGGGAAAGGATTTATGACTGAAGCTTTCTTT	CSVVGTGKGFMTEAFF
TRBV7-3	TRBJ2-2	NA	NA	TGTGCCAGCAGCTTGATCTCGGGGAACACCGGGGAGCTGTTTTTT	CASSLISGNTGELFF
TRBV20-1	TRBJ2-4	NA	few	TGCAGTGCAACTAGTTACCTCGAACCCGTCAAAAACATTCAGTACTTC	CSATSYLEPVKNIQYF
TRBV3-1	TRBJ2-1	NA	few	TGTGCCAGCAGCCGAAGGGAGCAGACTAGAGGAAATGAGCAGTTCTTC	CASSRREQTRGNEQFF
TRBV6-1	TRBJ2-3	NA	few	TGTGCCAGCAGGACAACTTTCTCTAGCACAGATACGCAGTATTTT	CASRTTFSSTDTQYF
TRBV20-1	TRBJ1-2	NA	many	TGCAGTGCTGGTCGGGATGGCTACACCTTC	CSAGRDGYTF
TRBV4-1	TRBJ1-1	TRBD1	NA	TGCGCCAGCAGCCAAGGACTTTGGACAGGAGGGCCGTATGCTTTCTTT	CASSQGLWTGGPYAFF
TRBV20-1	TRBJ2-5	NA	few	TGCAGTGCTAGCTCCGCTAGCGAGACCCAGTACTTC	CSASSASETQYF
TRBV7-7	TRBJ2-1	TRBD1	NA	TGTGCTAGCAGCTTAGGACAGGGGGGCGCCTATGAGCAGTTCTTC	CASSLGQGGAYEQFF
TRBV20-1	TRBJ2-5	TRBD2	NA	TGCAGTGCTAACGGGAGGGAAAACCAAGAGACCCAGTACTTC	CSANGRENQETQYF
TRBV24-1	TRBJ2-1	TRBD2	few	TGTGCCACCAGTGACCCCGGGACTAGCCCCTCCAATGAGCAGTTCTTC	CATSDPGTSPSNEQFF
TRBV27	TRBJ1-5	NA	NA	TGTGCCAGCAGCCTTGACAGGAGCAATCAGCCCCAGCATTTT	CASSLDRSNQPQHF
TRBV6-1	TRBJ1-4	NA	many	TGTGCCAGCTTAGAGGCAGCCTGGGATGAAAAACTGTTTTTT	CASLEAAWDEKLFF